This TCR beta chain was captured by sequencing in a study of OX40 agonist ivuxolimab in advanced cancers. V shed 4 bases, J shed 0 bases, and the junction held 14 bases outside the gene matches. There are 18 residues in the CDR3. CDR1 is SEHNR and CDR2 is FQNEAQ in the germline V gene (reference sequence). Sequenced by immunoSEQ multiplex PCR; TCRdb stores in-frame clones only, minus some. The profile shows 69,000 or so clones, 75% to 90% of them singletons. The chain joins TRBV7-9 to TRBJ2-7, with 8 bases fitting TRBD1. Sequencing used CD4+ or CD8+ T cells sorted from blood, obtained in a trial of the OX40 agonist ivuxolimab. The clonotype was recovered from an adult with an advanced solid tumor such as melanoma, head and neck, liver or kidney cancer. CDR3 in amino acids: CASSSTGAGRGRSYEQYF. The CDR3 coding sequence is TGTGCCAGCAGCTCGACAGGGGCCGGTCGGGGACGCTCCTACGAGCAGTACTTC.